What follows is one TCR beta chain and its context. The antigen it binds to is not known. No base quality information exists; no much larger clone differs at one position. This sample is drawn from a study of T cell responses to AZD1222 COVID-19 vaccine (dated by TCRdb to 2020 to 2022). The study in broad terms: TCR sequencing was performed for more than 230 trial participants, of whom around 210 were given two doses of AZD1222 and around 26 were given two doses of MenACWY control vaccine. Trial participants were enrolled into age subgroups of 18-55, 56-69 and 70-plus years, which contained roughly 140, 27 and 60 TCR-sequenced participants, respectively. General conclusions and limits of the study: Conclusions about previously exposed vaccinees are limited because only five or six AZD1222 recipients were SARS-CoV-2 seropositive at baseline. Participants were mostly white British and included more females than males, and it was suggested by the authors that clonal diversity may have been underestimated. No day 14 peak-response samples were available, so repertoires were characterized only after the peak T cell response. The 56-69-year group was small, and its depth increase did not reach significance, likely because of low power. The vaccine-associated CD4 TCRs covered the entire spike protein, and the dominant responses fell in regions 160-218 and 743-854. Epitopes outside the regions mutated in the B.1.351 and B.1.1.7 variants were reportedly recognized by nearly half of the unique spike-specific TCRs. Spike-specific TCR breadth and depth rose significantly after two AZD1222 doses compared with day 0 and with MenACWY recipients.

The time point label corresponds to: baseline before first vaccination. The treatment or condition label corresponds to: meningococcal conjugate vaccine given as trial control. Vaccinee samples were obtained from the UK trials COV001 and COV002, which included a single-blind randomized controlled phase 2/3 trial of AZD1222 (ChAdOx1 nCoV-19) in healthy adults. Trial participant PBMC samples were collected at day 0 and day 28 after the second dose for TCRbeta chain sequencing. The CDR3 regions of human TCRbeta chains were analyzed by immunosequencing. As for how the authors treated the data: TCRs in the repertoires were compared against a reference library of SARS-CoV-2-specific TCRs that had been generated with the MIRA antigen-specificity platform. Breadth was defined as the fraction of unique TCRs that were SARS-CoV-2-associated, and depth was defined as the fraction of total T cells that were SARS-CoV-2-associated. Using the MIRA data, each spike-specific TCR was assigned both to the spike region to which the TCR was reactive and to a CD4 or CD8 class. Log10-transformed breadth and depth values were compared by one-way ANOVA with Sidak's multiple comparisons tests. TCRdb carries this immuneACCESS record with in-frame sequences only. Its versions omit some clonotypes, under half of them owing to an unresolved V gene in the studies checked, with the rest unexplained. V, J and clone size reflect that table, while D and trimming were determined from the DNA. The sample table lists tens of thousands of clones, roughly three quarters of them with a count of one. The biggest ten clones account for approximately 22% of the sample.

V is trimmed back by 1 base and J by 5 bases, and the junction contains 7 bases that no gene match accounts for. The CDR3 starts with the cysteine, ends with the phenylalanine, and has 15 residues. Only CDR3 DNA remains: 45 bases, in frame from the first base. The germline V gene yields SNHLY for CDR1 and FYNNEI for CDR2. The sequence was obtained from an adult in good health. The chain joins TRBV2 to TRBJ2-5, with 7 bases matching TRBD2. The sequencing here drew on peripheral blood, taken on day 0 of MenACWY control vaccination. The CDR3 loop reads CASSEVAGVVETQYF. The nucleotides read TGTGCCAGCAGTGAAGTTGCGGGAGTAGTGGAGACCCAGTACTTC.